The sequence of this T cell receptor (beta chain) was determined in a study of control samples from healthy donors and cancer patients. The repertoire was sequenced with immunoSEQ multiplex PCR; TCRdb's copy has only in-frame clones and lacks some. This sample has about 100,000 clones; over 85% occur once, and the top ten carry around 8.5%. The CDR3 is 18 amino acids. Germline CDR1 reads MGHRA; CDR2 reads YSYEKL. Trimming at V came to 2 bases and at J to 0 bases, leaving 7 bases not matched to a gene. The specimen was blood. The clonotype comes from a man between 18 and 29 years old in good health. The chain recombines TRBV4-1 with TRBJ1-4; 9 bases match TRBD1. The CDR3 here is CASSQTPGQGATNEKLFF. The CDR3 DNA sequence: TGCGCCAGCAGCCAAACGCCGGGACAGGGTGCAACTAATGAAAAACTGTTTTTT.